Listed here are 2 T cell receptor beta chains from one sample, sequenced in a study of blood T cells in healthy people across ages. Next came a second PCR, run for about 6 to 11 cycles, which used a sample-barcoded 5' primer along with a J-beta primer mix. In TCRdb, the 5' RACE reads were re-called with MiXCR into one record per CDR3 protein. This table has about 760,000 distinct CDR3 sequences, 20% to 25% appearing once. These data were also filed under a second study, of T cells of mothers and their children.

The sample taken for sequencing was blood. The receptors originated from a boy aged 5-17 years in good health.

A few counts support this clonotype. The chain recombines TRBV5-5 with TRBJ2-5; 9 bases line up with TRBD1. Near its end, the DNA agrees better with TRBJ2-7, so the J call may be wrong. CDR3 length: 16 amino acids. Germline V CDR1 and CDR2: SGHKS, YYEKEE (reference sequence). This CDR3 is CASSSIQGASNYEQYF. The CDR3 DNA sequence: TGTGCCAGCAGCTCCATACAGGGGGCCTCAAACTACGAGCAGTACTTC.

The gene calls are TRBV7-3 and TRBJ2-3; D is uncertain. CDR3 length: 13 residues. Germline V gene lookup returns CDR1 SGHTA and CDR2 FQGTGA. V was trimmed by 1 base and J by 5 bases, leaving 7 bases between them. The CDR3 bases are TGTGCCAGCAGCTTAATCGACTTAGATACGCAGTATTTT. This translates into CASSLIDLDTQYF. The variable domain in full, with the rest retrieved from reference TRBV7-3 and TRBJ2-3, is GAGVSQTPSNKVTEKGKYVELRCDPISGHTALYWYRQSLGQGPEFLIYFQGTGAADDSGLPNDRFFAVRPEGSVSTLKIQRTERGDSAVYLCASSLIDLDTQYFGPGTRLTVL.